Listed below are T cell receptor beta chains from one sample, sequenced in a study of T cell responses to AZD1222 COVID-19 vaccine. Produced via immunoSEQ multiplex PCR; TCRdb's table is partial and in-frame only. There are 85,000 to 100,000 clones in the sample; 90% to 95% occur only once, and 8% to 9.5% lies in the top ten. The sample was peripheral blood, taken 28 days after the second AZD1222 dose. The receptors shown here come from an adult who received the AZD1222 COVID-19 vaccine. Each CDR3 is given without its conserved first and last residue.

V: TRBV6-1
CDR3: ASSEGWGLGYGYT

V: TRBV10-2
CDR3: ATNPGTAREQY

V: TRBV5-8
CDR3: ASSPGPGQPQH

V: TRBV29-1
CDR3: SVEGLARTGELF

V: TRBV10-3
CDR3: AITGDRGGYT

V: TRBV28
CDR3: ASSPTSGGAYEQY

V: TRBV9
CDR3: ASSSGAGELF

V: TRBV19
CDR3: ASSILNTEAF

V: TRBV28
CDR3: ASSVGGASPSAEAF

V: TRBV18
CDR3: ASSPPSVSGNTIY

V: TRBV4-1
CDR3: ASSPLRRGTSGRGVTDTQY

V: TRBV7-2
CDR3: ASSPGSGRGGNEQF

V: TRBV28
CDR3: ASLQGVGNQPQH

V: TRBV28
CDR3: ASSPQTVIGEQY

V: TRBV6-5
CDR3: ASSYRGRTEAF

V: TRBV27
CDR3: ASSLLTGGTYEQY

V: TRBV15
CDR3: ATSNGLASYNEQF

V: TRBV15
CDR3: ATSRVAGANNEQF

V: TRBV6-5
CDR3: ASSSTGRFNSPLH

V: TRBV28
CDR3: ASNVVNQPQH

V: TRBV6-5
CDR3: ASSYSRGPNSPLH

V: TRBV29-1
CDR3: SVARNTEAF

V: TRBV7-9
CDR3: ATPLLGSGDINT

V: TRBV6-5
CDR3: ASASFNYGYT

V: TRBV7-8
CDR3: ASKLTSDEQF